The 23 T cell receptor beta chains presented below share a single source sample, sequenced in a study of shared clonotypes between healthy human individuals. Naive CD8 cells lacked CD45RO and underwent positive selection for CCR7, leaving out terminally differentiated effector memory CD45RA+ cells. Here immunoSEQ multiplex PCR was the method, and the copy in TCRdb shows in-frame clones only, minus some. The profile shows roughly 2,000,000 clones, about 94% of them singletons. Sequenced input: naive CD8+ T cells sorted from blood. The receptors stem from a young man in good health.

This clone came up once. The genes are TRBV27 and TRBJ2-7; D might be TRBD1 (6 bases). Germline CDR1 MNHEY, CDR2 SMNVEV (reference sequence). The V and J ends lost 3 bases and 1 base respectively, with 13 bases between them. The CDR3 spans 15 residues. The CDR3 DNA is TGTGCCAGCAGTTTGGTAGGGGGTGGGTCCTACGAGCAGTACTTC. It translates to CASSLVGGGSYEQYF.

The V and J genes are TRBV10-1 and TRBJ2-7, with D perhaps matching TRBD2 (6 bases). The length of the CDR3 is 10 residues. CDR1 is WNHNN and CDR2 is SYGVQD in the germline V gene (reference sequence). The V and J ends lost 10 bases and 9 bases respectively, with 13 bases between them. The CDR3 DNA follows: TGCGCCATCGCGGGGCGAGGGCAGTACTTC. This translates into CAIAGRGQYF.

This chain connects TRBV9 to TRBJ1-6; a weak D match, TRBD1 (6 bases). The ends were cut back, 4 bases at V and 6 bases at J, with 14 bases in the middle. Germline loops: CDR1 SGDLS, CDR2 YYNGEE. CDR3 size: 15 residues. The CDR3 loop reads CASSTEGDLNSPLHF. The CDR3 coding sequence is TGTGCCAGCAGCACCGAGGGGGATCTTAATTCACCCCTCCACTTT.

This chain joins TRBV4-2 and TRBJ2-1; the D is unclear. V shed 2 bases and J shed 6 bases, with 11 bases lying between them. This CDR3 comprises 14 residues. Germline CDR1 LGHNA, CDR2 YNFKEQ. CDR3 in DNA: TGTGCCAGCAGCCAACCTGACTTGCTCAATGAGCAGTTCTTC. This gives the protein CASSQPDLLNEQFF.

The genes are TRBV9 and TRBJ1-4; possibly TRBD1 for D (5 bases). Trimming took off 3 bases at V and 6 bases at J, with 9 bases between the two ends. Germline loops: CDR1 SGDLS, CDR2 YYNGEE. CDR3 length: 13 residues. The CDR3 DNA reads TGTGCCAGCAGCGGGGGGTTGTATGAAAAACTGTTTTTT. Translated: CASSGGLYEKLFF.

The rearrangement links TRBV5-1 to TRBJ2-7, with D unresolved. V gave up 6 bases and J gave up 6 bases, with 19 bases separating them. This CDR3 region has 14 residues. Germline CDR1 reads SGHRS; CDR2 reads YFSETQ. DNA for the CDR3: TGCGCCAGCAAACCGGTTGACCAATCTACCGAGCAGTACTTC. Amino acid sequence: CASKPVDQSTEQYF.

The chain couples TRBV18 to TRBJ2-3, with 10 bases fitting TRBD2. Losses at the gene ends were 6 bases for V and 6 bases for J; bases not matched to a gene: 12. The CDR3 loop spans 16 amino acids. Per germline, CDR1 KGHSH and CDR2 LQKENI. The DNA for the CDR3 is TGTGCCAGCTCGCCGGGAGTGGGACTAGCGATTGATACGCAGTATTTT. Encoded protein: CASSPGVGLAIDTQYF.

In nucleotides, the CDR3 is TGTGCCAGCACTGTAGGGTATGACAGGGAGGGCGACGAGCAGTACTTC. Encoded protein: CASTVGYDREGDEQYF. The V call is TRBV5-6, the J call TRBJ2-7, with D tentatively TRBD1 or TRBD2 (7 bases each). Trimming removed 6 bases from V and 5 bases from J, with 24 bases in between. CDR3 length equals 16 residues. CDR1 and CDR2 (germline): SGHDT, YYEEEE.

This rearrangement joins TRBV4-1 to TRBJ2-1; 11 positions agree with TRBD2. The germline CDR1 and CDR2 sequences are MGHRA and YSYEKL. This CDR3 contains 14 residues. After removal of 4 bases from V and 7 bases from J, the junction contained 3 bases not matched to a gene. CDR3 sequence reads: CASSLAGGPNEQFF. The CDR3 coding sequence is TGCGCCAGCAGCCTAGCGGGGGGGCCAAATGAGCAGTTCTTC.

The CDR3 loop is CASSPPGTNEQFF. The CDR3 nucleotides are TGTGCCAGCAGCCCACCTGGGACCAATGAGCAGTTCTTC. The rearrangement uses TRBV5-6 and TRBJ2-1; D is perhaps TRBD1 or TRBD2 (5 bases each). Germline CDR1 is SGHDT and CDR2 is YYEEEE. CDR3 length equals 13 residues. The V and J ends lost 4 bases and 6 bases respectively, with 11 bases between them.

This chain uses TRBV30 with TRBJ2-7; a weak D match, TRBD2 (6 bases). Germline CDR1 is GTSNPN and CDR2 is SVGIG (reference sequence). The V end lost 2 bases, the J end lost 1 base, and 12 bases lay between the germline ends. This CDR3 has 14 amino acids. The CDR3 loop reads CAWSFQGLSYEQYF. The CDR3 DNA is TGTGCCTGGAGTTTCCAGGGACTTTCCTACGAGCAGTACTTC. Full variable domain (missing parts from reference TRBV30 and TRBJ2-7): SQTIHQWPATLVQPVGSPLSLECTVEGTSNPNLYWYRQAAGRGLQLLFYSVGIGQISSEVPQNLSASRPQDRQFILSSKKLLLSDSGFYLCAWSFQGLSYEQYFGPGTRLTVT.

This clone was seen just once. This chain joins TRBV19 and TRBJ2-7; maybe TRBD1 (6 bases). The CDR3 extends over 13 amino acids. Germline loops: CDR1 LNHDA, CDR2 SQIVND (reference sequence). V shed 8 bases and J shed 5 bases, with 16 bases lying between them. CDR3 coding DNA: TGTGCCAGTGCTACTACAGGGCTCCACGAGCAGTACTTC. It yields the protein CASATTGLHEQYF.

This clone is a singleton in its sample. This sequence joins TRBV27 and TRBJ1-2; 9 nucleotides agree with TRBD1. The germline gives CDR1 MNHEY, CDR2 SMNVEV (reference sequence). Trimming took 8 bases from V and 7 from J; bases not matched to a gene: 14. The CDR3 covers 15 residues. CDR3 protein: CASGHRTGGIGGYTF. The CDR3 DNA is TGTGCCAGCGGGCATCGAACAGGGGGCATTGGTGGCTACACCTTC.

J is TRBJ1-4 and V is TRBV4-3; D may be TRBD1 (5 bases). Trimming removed 0 bases at V and 5 bases at J, with 13 bases between. CDR3 size: 16 residues. Germline V gene sequence: CDR1 LGHNA, CDR2 YSLEER. CDR3 DNA: TGCGCCAGCAGCCAAGATGGCGGGGCTCTGAATGAAAAACTGTTTTTT. Protein sequence: CASSQDGGALNEKLFF.

The chain couples TRBV6-5 to TRBJ2-3, with a tentative D call TRBD1 (5 bases). This CDR3 is 14 amino acids long. Germline CDR1 reads MNHEY; CDR2 reads SVGAGI. The germline V and J ends were trimmed by 5 bases and 0 bases, with 9 bases remaining between them. In nucleotides, the CDR3 is TGTGCCAGCAGTCACAGGCTGAGCACAGATACGCAGTATTTT. This gives the protein CASSHRLSTDTQYF.

The rearrangement uses TRBV30 and TRBJ1-4; tentatively, D is TRBD1 (5 bases). Germline-derived CDR1 and CDR2 are GTSNPN and SVGIG (reference sequence). Deletions cut 2 bases from V and 8 bases from J, with 15 bases between. The CDR3 extends over 14 amino acids. CDR3 nucleotides: TGTGCCTGGAGTTCTCCCTGGGGCGAGGAAAAACTGTTTTTT. It yields the protein CAWSSPWGEEKLFF.

This clone is a singleton in its sample. The chain combines TRBV11-2 with TRBJ1-2; tentatively, D is TRBD1 (5 bases). Trimming left V 5 bases short and J 6 bases short, with 13 bases between. The CDR3 runs 13 residues. CDR1 SGHAT and CDR2 FQNNGV come from the germline V gene. The CDR3 bases are TGTGCCAGCAGCGTTCGGGACTCGGATGGCTACACCTTC. Its translation is CASSVRDSDGYTF. The full variable domain, completed using reference TRBV11-2 and TRBJ1-2, is EAGVAQSPRYKIIEKRQSVAFWCNPISGHATLYWYQQILGQGPKLLIQFQNNGVVDDSQLPKDRFSAERLKGVDSTLKIQPAKLEDSAVYLCASSVRDSDGYTFGSGTRLTVV.

The CDR3 DNA reads TGTGCCAGTAGTATGTGGCCAGCTAACTATGGCTACACCTTC. This encodes CASSMWPANYGYTF. The chain uses TRBV19 and TRBJ1-2; no reliable D call. Germline V gene lookup returns CDR1 LNHDA and CDR2 SQIVND (reference sequence). CDR3 length equals 14 residues. V lost 3 bases and J 0 bases, leaving 8 bases between the germline ends.

The chain joins TRBV6-4 to TRBJ2-3; TRBD2 matches 7 bases. There are 16 residues in the CDR3. J gave up 1 base and V 3 bases, and 7 bases lay outside the gene matches. CDR1 is MRHNA and CDR2 is SNTAGT in the germline V gene. CDR3 region: CASSERSGRGTDTQYF. The CDR3 DNA sequence: TGTGCCAGCAGTGAACGGTCAGGGAGGGGCACAGATACGCAGTATTTT.

The chain carries TRBV6-6 and TRBJ1-3, with no clear D. The CDR3 is 12 amino acids. V shed 6 bases and J shed 4 bases, with 7 bases lying between them. Germline lookup yields CDR1 MNHNY and CDR2 SVGAGI (reference sequence). The CDR3 DNA follows: TGTGCCAGCAGCCCCTCAGGAAACACCATATATTTT. As protein: CASSPSGNTIYF.

This rearrangement joins TRBV27 to TRBJ1-6; D not resolved. CDR1 is MNHEY, CDR2 SMNVEV, per germline (reference sequence). Trimming pared 5 bases from V and 0 bases from J, leaving 14 bases between. The CDR3 extends over 17 amino acids. The CDR3 reads CASSLPLRVSYNSPLHF. Written as DNA, the CDR3 is TGTGCCAGCAGTCTTCCACTGCGGGTCTCCTATAATTCACCCCTCCACTTT.

The chain recombines TRBV7-2 with TRBJ2-7; 9 nucleotides line up with TRBD2. Germline V gene sequence: CDR1 SGHTA, CDR2 FQGNSA. V shed 1 base, J shed 2 bases, and the junction held 12 bases outside the gene matches. The CDR3 is 18 residues long. This CDR3 reads CASSLGGIGLAGPYEQYF. For the CDR3, the DNA is TGTGCCAGCAGCTTAGGCGGGATAGGGCTAGCGGGACCCTACGAGCAGTACTTC.

The chain employs TRBV6-5 and TRBJ2-3, with D unclear. The CDR3 runs to 13 residues. Per germline, CDR1 MNHEY and CDR2 SVGAGI. V gave up 2 bases and J gave up 4 bases, with 7 bases separating them. CDR3 region: CASSYGAADTQYF. Written as DNA, the CDR3 is TGTGCCAGCAGTTACGGTGCCGCAGATACGCAGTATTTT.